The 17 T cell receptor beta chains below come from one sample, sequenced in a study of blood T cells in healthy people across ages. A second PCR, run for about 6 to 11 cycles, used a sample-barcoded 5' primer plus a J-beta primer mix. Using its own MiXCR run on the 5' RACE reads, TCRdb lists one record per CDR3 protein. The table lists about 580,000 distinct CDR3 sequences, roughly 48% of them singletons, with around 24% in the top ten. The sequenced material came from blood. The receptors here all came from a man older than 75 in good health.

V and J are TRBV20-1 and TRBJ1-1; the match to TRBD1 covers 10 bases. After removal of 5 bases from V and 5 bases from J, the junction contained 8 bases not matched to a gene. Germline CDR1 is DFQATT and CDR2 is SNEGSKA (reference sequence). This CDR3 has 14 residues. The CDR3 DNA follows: TGCAGTGCTGGTAGACAGGGGGCTAGAACTGAAGCTTTCTTT. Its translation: CSAGRQGARTEAFF.

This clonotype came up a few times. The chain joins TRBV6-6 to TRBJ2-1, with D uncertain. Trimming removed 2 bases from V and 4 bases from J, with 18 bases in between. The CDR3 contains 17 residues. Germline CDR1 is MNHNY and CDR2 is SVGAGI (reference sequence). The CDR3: CASSYPAELRVYNEQFF. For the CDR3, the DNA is TGTGCCAGCAGTTACCCGGCGGAACTTCGGGTATACAATGAGCAGTTCTTC.

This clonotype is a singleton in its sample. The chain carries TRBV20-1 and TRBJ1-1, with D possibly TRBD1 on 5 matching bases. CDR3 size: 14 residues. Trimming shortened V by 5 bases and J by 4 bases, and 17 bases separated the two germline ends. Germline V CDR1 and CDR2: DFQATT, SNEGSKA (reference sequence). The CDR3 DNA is TGCAGTGCTCCCCTCGGTGGAGGGACCACTGAAGCTTTCTTT. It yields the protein CSAPLGGGTTEAFF.

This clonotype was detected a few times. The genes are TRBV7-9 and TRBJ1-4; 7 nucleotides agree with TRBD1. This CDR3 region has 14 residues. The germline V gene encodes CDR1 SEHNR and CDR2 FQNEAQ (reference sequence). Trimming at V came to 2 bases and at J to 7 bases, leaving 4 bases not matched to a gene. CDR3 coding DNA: TGTGCCAGCAGCTTACAGGGGGTTGGTGAAAAACTGTTTTTT. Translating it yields CASSLQGVGEKLFF.

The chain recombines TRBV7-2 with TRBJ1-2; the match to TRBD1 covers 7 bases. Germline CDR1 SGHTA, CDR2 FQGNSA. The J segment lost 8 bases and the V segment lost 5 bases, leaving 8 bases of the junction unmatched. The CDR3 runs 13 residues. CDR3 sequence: CASSVVPGGGYTF. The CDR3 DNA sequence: TGTGCCAGCAGCGTAGTTCCAGGGGGAGGCTACACCTTC.

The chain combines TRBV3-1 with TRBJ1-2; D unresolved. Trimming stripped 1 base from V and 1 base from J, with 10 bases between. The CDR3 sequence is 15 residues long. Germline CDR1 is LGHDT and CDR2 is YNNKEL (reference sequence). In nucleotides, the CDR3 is TGTGCCAGCAGCCAAGGTGGGCAGGATAACTATGGCTACACCTTC. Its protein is CASSQGGQDNYGYTF.

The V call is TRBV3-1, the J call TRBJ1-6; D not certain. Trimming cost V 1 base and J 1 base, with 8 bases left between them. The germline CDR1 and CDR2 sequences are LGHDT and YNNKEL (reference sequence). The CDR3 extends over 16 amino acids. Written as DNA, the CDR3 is TGTGCCAGCAGCCAAGGGAGGCAGTCCTATAATTCACCCCTCCACTTT. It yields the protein CASSQGRQSYNSPLHF.

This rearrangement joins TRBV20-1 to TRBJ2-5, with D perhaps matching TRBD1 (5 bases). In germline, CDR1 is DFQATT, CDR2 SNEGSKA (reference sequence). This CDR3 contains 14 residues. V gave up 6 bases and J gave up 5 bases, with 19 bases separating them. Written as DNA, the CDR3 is TGCAGTGCCAGGGAAGATGGGTCCCGGGAGACCCAGTACTTC. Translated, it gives CSAREDGSRETQYF.

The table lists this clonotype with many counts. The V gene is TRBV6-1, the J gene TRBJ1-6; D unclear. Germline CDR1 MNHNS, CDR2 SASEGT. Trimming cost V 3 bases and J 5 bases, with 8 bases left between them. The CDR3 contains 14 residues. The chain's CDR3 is CASSDGQNNSPLHF. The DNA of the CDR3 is TGTGCCAGCAGTGACGGGCAGAATAATTCACCCCTCCACTTT.

In DNA form, the CDR3 reads TGTGCCAGCAGTCTCGCCGGGACTCGCACAGATACGCAGTATTTT. It specifies CASSLAGTRTDTQYF. V and J are TRBV27 and TRBJ2-3; possibly TRBD2 for D (6 bases). V lost 5 bases to trimming and J lost 1 base, with 13 bases between them. From germline, CDR1 is MNHEY and CDR2 SMNVEV (reference sequence). The CDR3 is 15 residues long.

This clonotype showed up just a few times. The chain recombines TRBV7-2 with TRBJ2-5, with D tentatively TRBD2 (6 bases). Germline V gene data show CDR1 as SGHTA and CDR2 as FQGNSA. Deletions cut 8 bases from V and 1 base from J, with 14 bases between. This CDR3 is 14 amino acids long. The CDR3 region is CASSPPGLQETQYF. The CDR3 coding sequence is TGTGCCAGCTCCCCCCCGGGACTCCAAGAGACCCAGTACTTC.

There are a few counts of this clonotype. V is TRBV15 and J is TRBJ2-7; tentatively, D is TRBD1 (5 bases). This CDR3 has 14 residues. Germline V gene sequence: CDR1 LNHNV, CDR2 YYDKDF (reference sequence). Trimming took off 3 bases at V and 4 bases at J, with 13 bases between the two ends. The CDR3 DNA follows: TGTGCCACCAGCAGGGGTGGACAATTTTACGAGCAGTACTTC. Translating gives CATSRGGQFYEQYF.

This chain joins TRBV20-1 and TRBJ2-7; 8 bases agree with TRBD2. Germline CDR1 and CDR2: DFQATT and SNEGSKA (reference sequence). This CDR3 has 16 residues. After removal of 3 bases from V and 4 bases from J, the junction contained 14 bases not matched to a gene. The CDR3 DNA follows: TGCAGTGCTAGTAGATCGGGAAGGGGACTAGGGTACGAGCAGTACTTC. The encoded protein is CSASRSGRGLGYEQYF.

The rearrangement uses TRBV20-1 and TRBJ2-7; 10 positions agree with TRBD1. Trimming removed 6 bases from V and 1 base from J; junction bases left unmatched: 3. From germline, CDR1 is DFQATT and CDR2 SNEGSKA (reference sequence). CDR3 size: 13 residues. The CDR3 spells CSAQGQGSYEQYF. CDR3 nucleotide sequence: TGCAGTGCGCAGGGACAGGGGTCCTACGAGCAGTACTTC.

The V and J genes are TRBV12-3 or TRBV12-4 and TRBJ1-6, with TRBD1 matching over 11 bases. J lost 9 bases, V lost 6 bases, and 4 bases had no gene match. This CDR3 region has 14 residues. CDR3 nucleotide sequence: TGTGCCAGCAGCGGGGACAGGGGGGTTTCACCCCTCCACTTT. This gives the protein CASSGDRGVSPLHF.

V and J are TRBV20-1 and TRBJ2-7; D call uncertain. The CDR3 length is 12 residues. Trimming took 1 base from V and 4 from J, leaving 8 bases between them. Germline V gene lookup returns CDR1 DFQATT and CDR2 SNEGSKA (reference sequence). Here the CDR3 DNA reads TGCAGTGCTAGAGTGGGCATGTACGAGCAGTACTTC. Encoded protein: CSARVGMYEQYF.

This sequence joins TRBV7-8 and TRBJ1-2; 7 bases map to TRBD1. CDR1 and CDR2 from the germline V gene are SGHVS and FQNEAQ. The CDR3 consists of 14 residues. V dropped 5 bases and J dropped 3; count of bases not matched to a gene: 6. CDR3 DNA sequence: TGTGCCAGCAGCGAGCAGGGGGGTTACTATGGCTACACCTTC. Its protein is CASSEQGGYYGYTF.